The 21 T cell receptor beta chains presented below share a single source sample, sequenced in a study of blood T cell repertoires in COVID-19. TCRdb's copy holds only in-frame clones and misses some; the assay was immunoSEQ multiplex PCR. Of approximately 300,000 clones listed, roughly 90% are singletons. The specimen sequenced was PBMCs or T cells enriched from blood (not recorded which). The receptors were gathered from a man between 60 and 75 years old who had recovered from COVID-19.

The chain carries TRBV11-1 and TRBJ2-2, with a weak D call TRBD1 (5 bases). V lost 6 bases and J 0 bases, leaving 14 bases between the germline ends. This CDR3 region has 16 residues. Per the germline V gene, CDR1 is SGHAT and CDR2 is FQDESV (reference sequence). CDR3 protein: CASSSRGRPNTGELFF. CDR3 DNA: TGTGCCAGCAGTTCTAGGGGTCGTCCGAACACCGGGGAGCTGTTTTTT.

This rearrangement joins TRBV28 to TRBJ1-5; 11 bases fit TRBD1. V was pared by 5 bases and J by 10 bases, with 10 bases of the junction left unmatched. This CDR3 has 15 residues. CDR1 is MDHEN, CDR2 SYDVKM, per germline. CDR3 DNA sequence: TGTGCCAGCAGTCCCCTGGGACAGGGGGAGTACCCCCAGCATTTT. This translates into CASSPLGQGEYPQHF. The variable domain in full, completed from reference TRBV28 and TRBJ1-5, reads DVKVTQSSRYLVKRTGEKVFLECVQDMDHENMFWYRQDPGLGLRLIYFSYDVKMKEKGDIPEGYSVSREKKERFSLILESASTNQTSMYLCASSPLGQGEYPQHFGDGTRLSIL.

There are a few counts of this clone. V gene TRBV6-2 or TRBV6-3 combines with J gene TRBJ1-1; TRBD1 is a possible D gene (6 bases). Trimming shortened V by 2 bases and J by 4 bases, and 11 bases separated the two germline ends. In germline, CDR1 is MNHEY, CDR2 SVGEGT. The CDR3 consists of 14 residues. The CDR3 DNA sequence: TGTGCCAGCAGTTACAAGGGGGTCCGCACTGAAGCTTTCTTT. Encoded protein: CASSYKGVRTEAFF.

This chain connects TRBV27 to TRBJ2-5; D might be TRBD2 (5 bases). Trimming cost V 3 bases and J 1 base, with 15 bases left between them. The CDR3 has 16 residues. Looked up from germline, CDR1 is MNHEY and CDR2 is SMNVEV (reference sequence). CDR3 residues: CASSFSRGNPQETQYF. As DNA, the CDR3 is TGTGCCAGCAGTTTTTCCCGGGGTAACCCCCAAGAGACCCAGTACTTC.

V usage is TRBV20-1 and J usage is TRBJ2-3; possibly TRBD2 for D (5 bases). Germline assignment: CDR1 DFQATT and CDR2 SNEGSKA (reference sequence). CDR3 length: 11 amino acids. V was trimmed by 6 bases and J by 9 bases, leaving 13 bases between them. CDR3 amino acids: CSALSGETQYF. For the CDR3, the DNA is TGCAGTGCCTTGTCCGGGGAGACGCAGTATTTT.

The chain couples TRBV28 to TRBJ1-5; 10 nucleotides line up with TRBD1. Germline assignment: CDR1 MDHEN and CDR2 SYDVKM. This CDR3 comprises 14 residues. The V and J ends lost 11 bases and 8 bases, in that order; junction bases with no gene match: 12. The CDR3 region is CASTTGGNPEPQHF. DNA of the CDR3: TGTGCCTCCACGACAGGGGGCAATCCGGAGCCCCAGCATTTT. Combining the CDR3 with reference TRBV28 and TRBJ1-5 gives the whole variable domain DVKVTQSSRYLVKRTGEKVFLECVQDMDHENMFWYRQDPGLGLRLIYFSYDVKMKEKGDIPEGYSVSREKKERFSLILESASTNQTSMYLCASTTGGNPEPQHFGDGTRLSIL.

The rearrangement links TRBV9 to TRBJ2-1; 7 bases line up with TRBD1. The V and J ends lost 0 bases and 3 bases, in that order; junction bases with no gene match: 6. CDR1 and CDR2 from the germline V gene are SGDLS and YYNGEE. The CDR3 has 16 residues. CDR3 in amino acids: CASSVEGAGGYNEQFF. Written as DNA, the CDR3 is TGTGCCAGCAGCGTAGAAGGGGCAGGGGGCTACAATGAGCAGTTCTTC. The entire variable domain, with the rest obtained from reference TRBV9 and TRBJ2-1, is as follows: DSGVTQTPKHLITATGQRVTLRCSPRSGDLSVYWYQQSLDQGLQFLIQYYNGEERAKGNILERFSAQQFPDLHSELNLSSLELGDSALYFCASSVEGAGGYNEQFFGPGTRLTVL.

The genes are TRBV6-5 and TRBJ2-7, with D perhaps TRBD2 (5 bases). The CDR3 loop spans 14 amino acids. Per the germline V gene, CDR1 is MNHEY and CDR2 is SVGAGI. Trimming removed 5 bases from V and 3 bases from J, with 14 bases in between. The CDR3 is CASSPTRGYYEQYF. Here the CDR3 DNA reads TGTGCCAGCAGTCCCACACGGGGATACTACGAGCAGTACTTC.

CDR3 protein: CASRLGTDGSPLHF. DNA of the CDR3: TGTGCCAGCAGACTAGGGACAGACGGTTCACCCCTCCACTTT. The chain has TRBV7-3 and TRBJ1-6; TRBD1 agrees at 7 bases. Germline-derived CDR1 and CDR2 are SGHTA and FQGTGA. The length of the CDR3 is 14 residues. With V trimmed by 6 bases and J by 9 bases, 8 bases remained unmatched.

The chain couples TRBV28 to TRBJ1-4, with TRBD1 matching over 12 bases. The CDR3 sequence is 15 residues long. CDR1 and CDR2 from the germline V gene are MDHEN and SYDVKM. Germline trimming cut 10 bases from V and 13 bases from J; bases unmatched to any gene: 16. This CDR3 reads CATWAGTGGSGRLFF. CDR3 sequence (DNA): TGTGCCACCTGGGCTGGGACAGGGGGCTCGGGGCGACTGTTTTTT.

CDR3 protein: CASSLALLDTQYF. CDR3 DNA sequence: TGTGCCAGCAGCTTAGCCCTCTTGGATACGCAGTATTTT. The rearrangement uses TRBV7-8 and TRBJ2-3; D is uncertain. V shed 0 bases and J shed 6 bases, with 7 bases lying between them. There are 13 residues in the CDR3. CDR1 is SGHVS, CDR2 FQNEAQ, per germline.

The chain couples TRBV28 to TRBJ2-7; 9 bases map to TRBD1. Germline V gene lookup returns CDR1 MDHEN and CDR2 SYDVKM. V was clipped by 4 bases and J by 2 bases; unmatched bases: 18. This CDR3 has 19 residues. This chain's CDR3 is CASSSSTPSDRGGTYEQYF. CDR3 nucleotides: TGTGCCAGCAGTTCAAGCACCCCATCGGACAGGGGAGGGACCTACGAGCAGTACTTC.

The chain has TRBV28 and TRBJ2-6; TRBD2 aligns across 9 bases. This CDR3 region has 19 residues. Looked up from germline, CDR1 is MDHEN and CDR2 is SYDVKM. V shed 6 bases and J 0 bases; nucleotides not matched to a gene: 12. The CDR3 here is CASSLPGLAILSGANVLTF. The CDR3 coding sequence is TGTGCCAGCAGCCTCCCGGGACTAGCAATTCTCTCTGGGGCCAACGTCCTGACTTTC.

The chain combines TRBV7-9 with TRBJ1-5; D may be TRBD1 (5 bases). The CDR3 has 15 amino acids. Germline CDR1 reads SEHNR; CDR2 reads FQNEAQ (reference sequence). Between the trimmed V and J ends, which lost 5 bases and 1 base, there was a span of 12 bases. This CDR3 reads CASSPLKGSNQPQHF. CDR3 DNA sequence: TGTGCCAGCAGCCCCTTGAAGGGGAGCAATCAGCCCCAGCATTTT.

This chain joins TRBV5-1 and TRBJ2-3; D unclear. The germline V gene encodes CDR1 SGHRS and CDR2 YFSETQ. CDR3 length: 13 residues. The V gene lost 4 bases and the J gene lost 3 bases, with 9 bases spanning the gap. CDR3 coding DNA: TGCGCCAGCAGCCTGGTTCCTACAGATACGCAGTATTTT. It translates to CASSLVPTDTQYF.

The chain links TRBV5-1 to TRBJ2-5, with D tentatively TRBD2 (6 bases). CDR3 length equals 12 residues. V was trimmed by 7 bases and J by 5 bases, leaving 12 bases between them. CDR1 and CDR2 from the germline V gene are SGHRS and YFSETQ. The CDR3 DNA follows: TGCGCCAGCGCCGGGGGTCGGGAGACCCAGTACTTC. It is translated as CASAGGRETQYF. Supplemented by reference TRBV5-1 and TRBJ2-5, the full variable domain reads KAGVTQTPRYLIKTRGQQVTLSCSPISGHRSVSWYQQTPGQGLQFLFEYFSETQRNKGNFPGRFSGRQFSNSRSEMNVSTLELGDSALYLCASAGGRETQYFGPGTRLLVL.

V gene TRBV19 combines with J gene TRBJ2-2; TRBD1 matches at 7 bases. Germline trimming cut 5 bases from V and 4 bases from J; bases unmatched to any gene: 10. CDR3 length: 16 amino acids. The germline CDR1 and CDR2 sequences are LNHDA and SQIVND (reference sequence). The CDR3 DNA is TGTGCCAGTAGTGGGTTTACTAGGGGGCTCACCGGGGAGCTGTTTTTT. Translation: CASSGFTRGLTGELFF.

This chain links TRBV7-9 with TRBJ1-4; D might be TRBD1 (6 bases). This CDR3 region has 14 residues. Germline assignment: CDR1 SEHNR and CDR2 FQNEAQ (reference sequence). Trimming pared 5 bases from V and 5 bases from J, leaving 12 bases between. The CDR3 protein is CASSPSGGNEKLFF. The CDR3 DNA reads TGTGCCAGCAGCCCCAGCGGGGGCAATGAAAAACTGTTTTTT.

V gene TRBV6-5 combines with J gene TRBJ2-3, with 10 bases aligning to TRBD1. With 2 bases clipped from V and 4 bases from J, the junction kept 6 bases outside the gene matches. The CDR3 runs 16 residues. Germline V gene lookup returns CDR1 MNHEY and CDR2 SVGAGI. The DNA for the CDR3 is TGTGCCAGCAGTTACGGTCGGACAGGGGGGCCAGATACGCAGTATTTT. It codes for CASSYGRTGGPDTQYF.

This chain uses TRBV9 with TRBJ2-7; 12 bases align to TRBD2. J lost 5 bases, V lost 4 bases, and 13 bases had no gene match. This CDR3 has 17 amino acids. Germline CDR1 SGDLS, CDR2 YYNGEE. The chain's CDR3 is CASSRLAGVNGVDEQYF. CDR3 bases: TGTGCCAGCAGCAGACTAGCGGGAGTGAACGGAGTCGACGAGCAGTACTTC.

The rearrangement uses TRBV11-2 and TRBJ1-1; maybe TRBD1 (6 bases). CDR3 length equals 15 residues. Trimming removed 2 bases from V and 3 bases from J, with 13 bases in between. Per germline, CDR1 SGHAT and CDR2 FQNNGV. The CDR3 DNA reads TGTGCCAGCAGCTTAAACGAGGGGGTGGACACTGAAGCTTTCTTT. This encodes CASSLNEGVDTEAFF. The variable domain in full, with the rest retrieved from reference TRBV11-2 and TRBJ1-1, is EAGVAQSPRYKIIEKRQSVAFWCNPISGHATLYWYQQILGQGPKLLIQFQNNGVVDDSQLPKDRFSAERLKGVDSTLKIQPAKLEDSAVYLCASSLNEGVDTEAFFGQGTRLTVV.